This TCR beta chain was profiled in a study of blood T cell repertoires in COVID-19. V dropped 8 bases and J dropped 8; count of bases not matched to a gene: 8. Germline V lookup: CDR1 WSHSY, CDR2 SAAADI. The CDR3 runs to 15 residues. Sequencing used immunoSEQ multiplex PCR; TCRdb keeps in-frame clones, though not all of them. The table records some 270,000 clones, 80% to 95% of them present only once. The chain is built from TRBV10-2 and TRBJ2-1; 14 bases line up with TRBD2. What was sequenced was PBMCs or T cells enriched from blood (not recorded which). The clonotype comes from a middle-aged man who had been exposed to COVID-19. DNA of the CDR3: TGCGCCAGCCGAAGACTAGCGGGAGGGCTCGATGAGCAGTTCTTC. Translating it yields CASRRLAGGLDEQFF.